There are a few counts of the clone carrying this TCR beta chain. The target antigen is unknown. Germline-derived CDR1 and CDR2 are SNHLY and FYNNEI. The V end lost 4 bases, the J end lost 4 bases, and 7 bases lay between the germline ends. The CDR3 is made up of 13 amino acids. The investigators split CD4+ cells into a CD45RA+ naive subset and a CD45RA-negative memory subset. The entry originates in a study of shared clonotypes between healthy human individuals. Notes on the study in general: Lower generation probabilities were found for non-shared clonotypes than for those shared by all four donors. Rarefaction exposed incomplete sorted-subset sequencing despite large depth.

Clones were sequenced by immunoSEQ multiplex PCR, and TCRdb holds only the in-frame ones, with some missing. This sample has around 700,000 clones; around three quarters occur once, and the top ten carry about 1.8%. The source material was memory CD4+ T cells sorted from blood. Subset specified: CD45RA-negative fraction. V gene TRBV2 combines with J gene TRBJ2-2; no clear D gene. The source is a woman in her 30s in good health. CDR3 loop: CASSVFSTGELFF. In DNA, the CDR3 is TGTGCCAGCAGTGTCTTTTCCACCGGGGAGCTGTTTTTT.